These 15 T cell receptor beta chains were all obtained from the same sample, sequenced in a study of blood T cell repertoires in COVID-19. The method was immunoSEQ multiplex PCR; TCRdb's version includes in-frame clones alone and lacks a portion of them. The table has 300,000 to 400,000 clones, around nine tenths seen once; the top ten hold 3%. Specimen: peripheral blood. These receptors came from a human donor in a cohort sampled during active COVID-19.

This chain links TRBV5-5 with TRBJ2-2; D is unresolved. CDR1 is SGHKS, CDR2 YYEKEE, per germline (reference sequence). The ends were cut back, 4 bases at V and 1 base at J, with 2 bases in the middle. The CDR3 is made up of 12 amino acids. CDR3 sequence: CASSQNTGELFF. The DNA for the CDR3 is TGTGCCAGCAGCCAGAACACCGGGGAGCTGTTTTTT.

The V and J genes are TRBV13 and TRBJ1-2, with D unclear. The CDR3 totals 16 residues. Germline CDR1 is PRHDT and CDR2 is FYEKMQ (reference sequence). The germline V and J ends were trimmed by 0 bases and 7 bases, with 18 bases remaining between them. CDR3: CASSLGRGGVKRGYTF. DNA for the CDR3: TGTGCCAGCAGCTTAGGCCGGGGTGGGGTCAAACGTGGCTACACCTTC.

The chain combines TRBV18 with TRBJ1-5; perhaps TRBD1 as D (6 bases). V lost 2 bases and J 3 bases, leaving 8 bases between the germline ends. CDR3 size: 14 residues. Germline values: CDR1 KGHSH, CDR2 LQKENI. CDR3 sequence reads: CASSPSGVNQPQHF. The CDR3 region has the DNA TGTGCCAGCTCACCATCAGGGGTCAATCAGCCCCAGCATTTT.

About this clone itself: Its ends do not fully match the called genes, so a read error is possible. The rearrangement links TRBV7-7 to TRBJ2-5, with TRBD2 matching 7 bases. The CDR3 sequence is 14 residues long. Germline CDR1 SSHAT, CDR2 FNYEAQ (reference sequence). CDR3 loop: CASSRSGSQETQYF. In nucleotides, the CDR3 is TGTGCTAGCAGCCGTAGCGGGTCCCAAGAGACCCAGTACTTC.

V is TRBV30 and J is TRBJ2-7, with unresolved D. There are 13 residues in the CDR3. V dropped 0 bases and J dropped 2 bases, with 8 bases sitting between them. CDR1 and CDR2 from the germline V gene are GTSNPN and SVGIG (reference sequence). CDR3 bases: TGTGCCTGGAGTGTTGGGCCGCCCTACGAGCAGTACTTC. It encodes CAWSVGPPYEQYF.

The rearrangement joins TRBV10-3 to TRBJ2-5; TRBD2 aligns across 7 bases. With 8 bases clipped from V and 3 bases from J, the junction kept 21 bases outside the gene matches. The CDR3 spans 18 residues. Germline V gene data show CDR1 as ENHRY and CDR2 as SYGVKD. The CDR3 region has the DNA TGTGCCATCGGAGGCAGTGGAGCGGCGGGAGCTTCTGAAGAGACCCAGTACTTC. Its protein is CAIGGSGAAGASEETQYF.

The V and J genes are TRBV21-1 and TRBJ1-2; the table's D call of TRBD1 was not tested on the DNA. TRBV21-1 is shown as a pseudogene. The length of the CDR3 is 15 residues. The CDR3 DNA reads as TGTGCCAGCGGACTCGGACAGGCAAGGGTATATGGCTACACCTTC. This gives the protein CASGLGQARVYGYTF.

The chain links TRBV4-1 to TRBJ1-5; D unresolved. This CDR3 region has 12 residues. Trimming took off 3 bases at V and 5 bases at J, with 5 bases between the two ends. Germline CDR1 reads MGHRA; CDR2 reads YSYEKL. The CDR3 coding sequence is TGCGCCAGCAGCCACCCTTATCAGCCCCAGCATTTT. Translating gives CASSHPYQPQHF.

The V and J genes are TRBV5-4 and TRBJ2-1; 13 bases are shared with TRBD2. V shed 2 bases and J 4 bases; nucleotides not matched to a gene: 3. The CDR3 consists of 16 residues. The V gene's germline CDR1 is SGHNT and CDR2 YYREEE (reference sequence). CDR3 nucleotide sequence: TGTGCCAGCAGCTTCTTACTAGCGGGAGGGTACAATGAGCAGTTCTTC. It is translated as CASSFLLAGGYNEQFF.

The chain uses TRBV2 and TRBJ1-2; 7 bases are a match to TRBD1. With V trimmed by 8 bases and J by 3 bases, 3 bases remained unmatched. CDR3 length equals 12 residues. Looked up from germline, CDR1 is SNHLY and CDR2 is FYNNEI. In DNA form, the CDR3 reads TGTGCCAGCGACAGGGACTACTATGGCTACACCTTC. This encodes CASDRDYYGYTF.

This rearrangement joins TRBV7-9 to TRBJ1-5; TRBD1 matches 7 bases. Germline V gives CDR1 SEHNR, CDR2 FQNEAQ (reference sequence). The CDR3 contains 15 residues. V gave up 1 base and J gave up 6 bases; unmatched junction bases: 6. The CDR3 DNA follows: TGTGCCAGCAGCTTAGGACAGGGTGGAAGTCAGCCCCAGCATTTT. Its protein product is CASSLGQGGSQPQHF. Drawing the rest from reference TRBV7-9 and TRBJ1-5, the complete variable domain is DTGVSQNPRHKITKRGQNVTFRCDPISEHNRLYWYRQTLGQGPEFLTYFQNEAQLEKSRLLSDRFSAERPKGSFSTLEIQRTEQGDSAMYLCASSLGQGGSQPQHFGDGTRLSIL.

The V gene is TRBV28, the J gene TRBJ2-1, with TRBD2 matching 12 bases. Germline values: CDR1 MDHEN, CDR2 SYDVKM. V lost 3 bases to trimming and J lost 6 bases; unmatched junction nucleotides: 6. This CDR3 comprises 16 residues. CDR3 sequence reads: CASSFFGLAGFNEQFF. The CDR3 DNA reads TGTGCCAGCAGTTTCTTTGGACTAGCGGGATTCAATGAGCAGTTCTTC. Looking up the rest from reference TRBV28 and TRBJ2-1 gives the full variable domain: DVKVTQSSRYLVKRTGEKVFLECVQDMDHENMFWYRQDPGLGLRLIYFSYDVKMKEKGDIPEGYSVSREKKERFSLILESASTNQTSMYLCASSFFGLAGFNEQFFGPGTRLTVL.

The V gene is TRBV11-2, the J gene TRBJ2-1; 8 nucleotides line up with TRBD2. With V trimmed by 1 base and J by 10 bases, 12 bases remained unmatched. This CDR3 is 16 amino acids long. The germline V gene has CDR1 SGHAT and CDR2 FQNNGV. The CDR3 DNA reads TGTGCCAGCAGCTTAGGTATCCGGCTAGCGGGCCAAGAGCAGTTCTTC. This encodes CASSLGIRLAGQEQFF.

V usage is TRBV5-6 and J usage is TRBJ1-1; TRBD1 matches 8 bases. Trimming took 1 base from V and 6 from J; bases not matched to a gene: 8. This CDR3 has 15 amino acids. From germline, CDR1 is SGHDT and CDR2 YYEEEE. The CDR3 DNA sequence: TGTGCCAGCAGCTTGATCAGGGGGCGATTCCCTGAAGCTTTCTTT. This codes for CASSLIRGRFPEAFF.

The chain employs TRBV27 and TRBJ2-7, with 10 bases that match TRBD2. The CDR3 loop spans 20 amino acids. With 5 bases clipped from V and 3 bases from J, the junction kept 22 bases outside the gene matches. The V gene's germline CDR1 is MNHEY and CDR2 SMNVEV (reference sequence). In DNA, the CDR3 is TGTGCCAGCAGTCCGCGCCCCGGGACTAGCGCTAGAGGGAGGGTCTACGAGCAGTACTTC. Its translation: CASSPRPGTSARGRVYEQYF.